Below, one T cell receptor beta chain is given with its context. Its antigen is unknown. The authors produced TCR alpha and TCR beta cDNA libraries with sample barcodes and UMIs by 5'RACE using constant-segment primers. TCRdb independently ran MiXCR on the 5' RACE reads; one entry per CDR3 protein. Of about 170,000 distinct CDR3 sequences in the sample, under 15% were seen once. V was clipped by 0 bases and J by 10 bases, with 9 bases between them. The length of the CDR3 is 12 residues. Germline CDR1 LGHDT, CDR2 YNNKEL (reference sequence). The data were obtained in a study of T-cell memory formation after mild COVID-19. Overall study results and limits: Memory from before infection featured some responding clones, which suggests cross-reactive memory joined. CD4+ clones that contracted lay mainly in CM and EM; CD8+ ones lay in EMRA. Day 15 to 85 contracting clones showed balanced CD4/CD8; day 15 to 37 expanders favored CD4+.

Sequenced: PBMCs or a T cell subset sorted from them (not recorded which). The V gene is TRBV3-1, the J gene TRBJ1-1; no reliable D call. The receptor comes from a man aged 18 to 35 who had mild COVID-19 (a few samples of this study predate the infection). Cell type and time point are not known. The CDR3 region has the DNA TGTGCCAGCAGCCAAGAGGCACAGCGAGCTTTCTTT. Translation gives CASSQEAQRAFF.